This T cell receptor beta chain was obtained from a study of T cell repertoires in cytomegalovirus infection. Study results and caveats: Dominating the ex vivo response were HLA-C-restricted CMV-specific TCR beta clonotypes.

Looked up from germline, CDR1 is SGHVS and CDR2 is FNYEAQ. V lost 7 bases and J lost 4, with 17 bases in between. The CDR3 runs to 14 residues. This clonotype was observed many times. Its matching antigen is unknown. MiXCR, run by TCRdb on the reads, gives a single entry per CDR3 protein. The table lists under 100,000 distinct CDR3 sequences, less than 4.5% of them singletons. The sample comprised PBMCs. The gene calls are TRBV7-6 and TRBJ2-7; tentative D call: TRBD2 (6 bases). This TCR came from a human donor in good health (CMV status not recorded). Some clones in this sample may be carry-over from other donors' samples. Written as DNA, the CDR3 is TGTGCCAGCACCAAGACAGATAGCGGTTACGAGCAGTACTTC. The encoded protein is CASTKTDSGYEQYF.